This passage covers 19 T cell receptor beta chains from one sample sequenced in a study of cytomegalovirus exposure and HLA in healthy donors. The study ran its PCR with 60 Vbeta and 13 Jbeta primers. Method: immunoSEQ multiplex PCR; TCRdb's copy keeps in-frame clones and lacks some. The sample shows 130,000 or so clones, approximately 80% of them seen only once. Material: PBMCs. These TCRs come from a man aged 18-30 years in good health and CMV-seropositive.

Points on this clone: The identical CDR3 is also encoded by other nucleotide sequences in the sample. The chain uses TRBV29-1 and TRBJ2-2, with 8 bases lining up with TRBD1. This CDR3 comprises 16 residues. Germline CDR1 SQVTM, CDR2 ANQGSEA. Trimming cost V 4 bases and J 8 bases; bases outside gene matches: 15. Written as DNA, the CDR3 is TGCAGCGTTGCACCTCAGGGGGCGAATAGAATTGGGGAGCTGTTTTTT. This encodes CSVAPQGANRIGELFF.

The chain uses TRBV19 and TRBJ2-1; TRBD2 aligns across 13 bases. Germline CDR1 reads LNHDA; CDR2 reads SQIVND (reference sequence). V gave up 5 bases and J gave up 6 bases; unmatched junction bases: 19. CDR3 length: 20 amino acids. CDR3 in amino acids: CASSPKGLAGVYEVSNEQFF. The CDR3 nucleotides read TGTGCCAGTAGTCCCAAAGGACTAGCGGGAGTTTATGAGGTTAGCAATGAGCAGTTCTTC.

V gene TRBV19 combines with J gene TRBJ1-1; 8 nucleotides agree with TRBD1. V gave up 6 bases and J gave up 3 bases; unmatched junction bases: 6. Germline V gene lookup returns CDR1 LNHDA and CDR2 SQIVND (reference sequence). The CDR3 contains 14 residues. As DNA, the CDR3 is TGTGCCAGTAGCTCGACAGGGGAGGACACTGAAGCTTTCTTT. Amino acids: CASSSTGEDTEAFF. Looking up the rest from reference TRBV19 and TRBJ1-1 gives the full variable domain: DGGITQSPKYLFRKEGQNVTLSCEQNLNHDAMYWYRQDPGQGLRLIYYSQIVNDFQKGDIAEGYSVSREKKESFPLTVTSAQKNPTAFYLCASSSTGEDTEAFFGQGTRLTVV.

The chain uses TRBV6-6 and TRBJ1-6, with D maybe TRBD1 (5 bases). V was clipped by 6 bases and J by 6 bases, with 15 bases between them. The CDR3 consists of 15 residues. Germline-derived CDR1 and CDR2 are MNHNY and SVGAGI (reference sequence). Written as DNA, the CDR3 is TGTGCCAGCAGCCGACGGGACTCCCTTAATTCACCCCTCCACTTT. Translating it yields CASSRRDSLNSPLHF.

This clone was recorded a few times. The chain joins TRBV11-2 to TRBJ1-5; D remains ambiguous. From germline, CDR1 is SGHAT and CDR2 FQNNGV. V lost 3 bases to trimming and J lost 0 bases, with 3 bases between them. The CDR3 sequence is 13 residues long. CDR3: CASSFYSNQPQHF. In nucleotides, the CDR3 is TGTGCCAGCAGCTTTTATAGCAATCAGCCCCAGCATTTT.

The chain carries TRBV6-5 and TRBJ1-2; the D gene is possibly TRBD1 (5 bases). The germline V gene encodes CDR1 MNHEY and CDR2 SVGAGI. Trimming left V 0 bases short and J 1 base short, with 12 bases between. The CDR3 loop spans 16 amino acids. The CDR3 sequence is CASSYSVIQGNYGYTF. The DNA for the CDR3 is TGTGCCAGCAGTTACTCTGTTATTCAGGGTAACTATGGCTACACCTTC.

The J gene is TRBJ1-3, the V gene TRBV28; weak D call: TRBD1 (5 bases). CDR1 MDHEN and CDR2 SYDVKM come from the germline V gene. This CDR3 contains 19 residues. V was shortened by 4 bases and J by 0 bases, with 22 bases between the two germline ends. CDR3 residues: CASSSTARGLLGSGNTIYF. In nucleotides, the CDR3 is TGTGCCAGCAGTTCGACAGCCCGGGGGTTATTAGGCTCTGGAAACACCATATATTTT. Full variable domain (missing parts from reference TRBV28 and TRBJ1-3): DVKVTQSSRYLVKRTGEKVFLECVQDMDHENMFWYRQDPGLGLRLIYFSYDVKMKEKGDIPEGYSVSREKKERFSLILESASTNQTSMYLCASSSTARGLLGSGNTIYFGEGSWLTVV.

V gene TRBV7-9 combines with J gene TRBJ1-6; 8 bases map to TRBD1. V lost 3 bases, J lost 7 bases, and 5 bases stayed unmatched. The germline V gene encodes CDR1 SEHNR and CDR2 FQNEAQ (reference sequence). This CDR3 contains 15 residues. CDR3 nucleotide sequence: TGTGCCAGCAGCTTGGGAGGACAGGGCAATTCACCCCTCCACTTT. It yields the protein CASSLGGQGNSPLHF.

The chain is built from TRBV6-6 and TRBJ1-1, with D perhaps TRBD1 (5 bases). In germline, CDR1 is MNHNY, CDR2 SVGAGI (reference sequence). V gave up 2 bases and J gave up 6 bases, with 16 bases separating them. The CDR3 runs to 15 residues. CDR3 sequence reads: CASSYLTVSRAEAFF. The CDR3 region has the DNA TGTGCCAGCAGTTACCTGACAGTTTCCCGGGCTGAAGCTTTCTTT.

This clone appeared a few times. This chain links TRBV23-1 with TRBJ1-1; D possibly corresponds to TRBD1 (5 bases). TRBV23-1 is classed as an ORF, of uncertain function. V gave up 11 bases and J gave up 6 bases, with 16 bases separating them. The CDR3 consists of 12 residues. CDR3 residues: CAYGTGDAEAFF. The CDR3 DNA sequence: TGCGCCTATGGGACTGGGGACGCTGAAGCTTTCTTT.

A few counts support this clone. This chain links TRBV9 with TRBJ2-2; a weak D match, TRBD2 (5 bases). V gave up 3 bases and J gave up 4 bases, with 16 bases separating them. The germline gives CDR1 SGDLS, CDR2 YYNGEE. The CDR3 has 16 amino acids. The CDR3 DNA follows: TGTGCCAGCAGCGCCCTCGGGGTTGGCAGCACCGGGGAGCTGTTTTTT. It yields the protein CASSALGVGSTGELFF.

The chain recombines TRBV5-8 with TRBJ2-7; D might be TRBD2 (6 bases). Germline V gene data show CDR1 as SGHTS and CDR2 as YDEGEE. The CDR3 spans 14 residues. The germline V and J ends were trimmed by 7 bases and 3 bases, with 17 bases remaining between them. The CDR3 region is CASDRESTIYEQYF. The CDR3 DNA is TGTGCCAGCGATCGGGAGTCCACAATCTACGAGCAGTACTTC.

This clone was counted a few times. The J gene is TRBJ1-3, the V gene TRBV27, with D possibly matching TRBD1 (5 bases). Trimming shortened V by 2 bases and J by 0 bases, and 8 bases separated the two germline ends. The CDR3 length is 15 residues. Germline loops: CDR1 MNHEY, CDR2 SMNVEV (reference sequence). The DNA for the CDR3 is TGTGCCAGCAGTTTAGACAGTTTCTCTGGAAACACCATATATTTT. It translates to CASSLDSFSGNTIYF.

The gene calls are TRBV2 and TRBJ2-3; maybe TRBD2 (7 bases). Germline values: CDR1 SNHLY, CDR2 FYNNEI. The germline V and J ends were trimmed by 8 bases and 0 bases, with 30 bases remaining between them. CDR3 length: 20 residues. CDR3 nucleotides: TGTGCCAGCGATCACCCGAGGAAGTGGGGGGGCCGTTCTAGCACAGATACGCAGTATTTT. Translating it yields CASDHPRKWGGRSSTDTQYF. Complete variable domain (other parts from reference TRBV2 and TRBJ2-3): EPEVTQTPSHQVTQMGQEVILRCVPISNHLYFYWYRQILGQKVEFLVSFYNNEISEKSEIFDDQFSVERPDGSNFTLKIRSTKLEDSAMYFCASDHPRKWGGRSSTDTQYFGPGTRLTVL.

The chain carries TRBV27 and TRBJ1-5, with D maybe TRBD1 (5 bases). The V end lost 6 bases, the J end lost 0 bases, and 12 bases lay between the germline ends. Germline V gene data show CDR1 as MNHEY and CDR2 as SMNVEV (reference sequence). The CDR3 has 15 amino acids. CDR3 sequence reads: CASRSGQLSNQPQHF. DNA for the CDR3: TGTGCCAGCAGGTCAGGACAACTTAGCAATCAGCCCCAGCATTTT.

This clone was seen only a few times. CDR3 DNA: TGTGCCAGCAGCCCCTTCGGCAGGGACACTGAAGCTTTCTTT. Translation: CASSPFGRDTEAFF. This chain links TRBV11-2 with TRBJ1-1; D perhaps matches TRBD1 (5 bases). Germline CDR1 is SGHAT and CDR2 is FQNNGV. The V end lost 5 bases, the J end lost 3 bases, and 13 bases lay between the germline ends. The CDR3 consists of 14 residues.

The V gene is TRBV11-2, the J gene TRBJ2-1; 12 nucleotides line up with TRBD1. The J segment lost 6 bases and the V segment lost 4 bases, leaving 10 bases of the junction unmatched. The CDR3 is 17 residues long. From germline, CDR1 is SGHAT and CDR2 FQNNGV. CDR3 loop: CASSSQGQGASRNEQFF. The CDR3 nucleotides read TGTGCCAGCAGCTCGCAGGGACAGGGGGCTTCGCGCAATGAGCAGTTCTTC.

The rearrangement uses TRBV11-2 and TRBJ1-1; 10 bases are a match to TRBD1. The CDR3 consists of 17 residues. Trimming removed 1 base from V and 3 bases from J; junction bases left unmatched: 8. Germline assignment: CDR1 SGHAT and CDR2 FQNNGV. DNA of the CDR3: TGTGCCAGCAGCTTAGGCTGGGGACAGGGGAAGGACACTGAAGCTTTCTTT. Protein: CASSLGWGQGKDTEAFF.

The J gene is TRBJ1-2, the V gene TRBV4-1; possibly TRBD1 for D (5 bases). Germline V lookup: CDR1 MGHRA, CDR2 YSYEKL. Trimming stripped 0 bases from V and 8 bases from J, with 13 bases between. This CDR3 is 14 amino acids long. The DNA of the CDR3 is TGCGCCAGCAGCCAAGATTTGGGGGGTTGGGGCTACACCTTC. Translating it yields CASSQDLGGWGYTF.